These 32 T cell receptor beta chains came from one sample sequenced in a study of neurological immune-mediated disorders. MiXCR, run by TCRdb on the 5' RACE reads, gives a single entry per CDR3 protein. The sample yields tens of thousands of distinct CDR3 sequences, approximately 7.2% seen once. The sample was CD4+ T cells from blood. The receptors were sampled from a man in his fifties or sixties in good health.

Ten or more counts support this clonotype. A much more abundant neighbour one base away suggests this may be a read error. This chain connects TRBV27 to TRBJ1-3; D perhaps matches TRBD1 (5 bases). Germline CDR1 reads MNHEY; CDR2 reads SMNVEV (reference sequence). The CDR3 loop spans 13 amino acids. CDR3 bases: TGTGCCGGCAGTTCAGGGATTGGAAACACCATATATTTT. Its translation is CAGSSGIGNTIYF.

In this sample, this clonotype turned up a few times. The chain is built from TRBV7-2 and TRBJ2-6; a weak D match, TRBD1 (5 bases). The CDR3 spans 15 residues. Germline assignment: CDR1 SGHTA and CDR2 FQGNSA. V lost 5 bases and J lost 4, with 12 bases in between. The CDR3 bases are TGTGCCAGCAGCCCTACAGGTGAAGGGGCCAACGTCCTGACTTTC. Its translation: CASSPTGEGANVLTF.

This clonotype occurred many times. The chain joins TRBV12-3 or TRBV12-4 to TRBJ2-1; 12 bases are a match to TRBD2. Unmatched junction bases numbered 4, after V lost 6 bases and J lost 4 bases. The CDR3 spans 15 residues. Here the CDR3 DNA reads TGTGCCAGCAGACTAGCGGGAGGCACATACAATGAGCAGTTCTTC. Translation gives CASRLAGGTYNEQFF.

This clonotype was counted many times. This chain uses TRBV20-1 with TRBJ2-3; 9 bases map to TRBD2. In germline, CDR1 is DFQATT, CDR2 SNEGSKA (reference sequence). The CDR3 runs to 13 residues. Here the CDR3 reads CSGKREGTDTQYF. The DNA for the CDR3 is TGCAGCGGGAAGCGGGAGGGCACAGATACGCAGTATTTT.

This clonotype was observed many times. The CDR3 here is CSAGLAGLSWEQYF. The CDR3 bases are TGCAGTGCTGGACTAGCGGGCCTCTCGTGGGAGCAGTACTTC. The chain joins TRBV20-1 to TRBJ2-7; 11 nucleotides align to TRBD2. Germline lookup yields CDR1 DFQATT and CDR2 SNEGSKA (reference sequence). Losses at the gene ends were 5 bases for V and 7 bases for J; bases not matched to a gene: 10. The CDR3 length is 14 residues.

This clonotype was detected many times. The chain joins TRBV4-2 to TRBJ2-7; D tentatively fits TRBD1 or TRBD2 (5 bases each). Trimming pared 3 bases from V and 1 base from J, leaving 16 bases between. CDR1 and CDR2 (germline): LGHNA, YNFKEQ. The CDR3 length is 16 residues. The CDR3 spells CASSQGSRDVSYEQYF. For the CDR3, the DNA is TGTGCCAGCAGCCAGGGCTCCCGGGACGTATCCTACGAGCAGTACTTC.

This clonotype has at least ten counts. J is TRBJ1-1 and V is TRBV12-3 or TRBV12-4; unclear D gene. This CDR3 comprises 15 residues. Trimming took off 6 bases at V and 1 base at J, with 15 bases between the two ends. CDR3 nucleotide sequence: TGTGCCAGCAGCCGGTATAGGAACGAGAACACTGAAGCTTTCTTT. Amino acid sequence: CASSRYRNENTEAFF.

This clonotype was detected many times. The chain links TRBV5-1 to TRBJ2-5; D is undetermined. V was shortened by 2 bases and J by 2 bases, with 13 bases between the two germline ends. From germline, CDR1 is SGHRS and CDR2 YFSETQ. This CDR3 is 15 amino acids long. CDR3 region: CASSFRSSKQETQYF. The CDR3 bases are TGCGCCAGCAGCTTCCGGAGTTCTAAACAAGAGACCCAGTACTTC.

This clonotype came up many times. This chain joins TRBV12-3 or TRBV12-4 and TRBJ2-1; 9 nucleotides line up with TRBD2. V was clipped by 5 bases and J by 2 bases; unmatched bases: 4. This CDR3 region has 15 residues. As DNA, the CDR3 is TGTGCCAGCAGTATACTAGCGGGCCCCTACAATGAGCAGTTCTTC. Protein: CASSILAGPYNEQFF.

The sample holds many counts of this clonotype. This chain uses TRBV20-1 with TRBJ2-7; D is perhaps TRBD1 (7 bases). Trimming left V 6 bases short and J 0 bases short, with 15 bases between. Germline V gives CDR1 DFQATT, CDR2 SNEGSKA (reference sequence). This CDR3 comprises 14 residues. The CDR3: CSAEGAALSYEQYF. In nucleotides, the CDR3 is TGCAGTGCGGAGGGGGCAGCCCTCTCCTACGAGCAGTACTTC.

The chain joins TRBV6-5 to TRBJ2-4; D possibly uses TRBD1 or TRBD2 (5 bases each). The CDR3 spans 13 residues. V was trimmed by 5 bases and J by 5 bases, leaving 10 bases between them. CDR1 and CDR2 from the germline V gene are MNHEY and SVGAGI. For the CDR3, the DNA is TGTGCCAGCAGTAGGGACGGCCAAAACATTCAGTACTTC. It yields the protein CASSRDGQNIQYF.

J is TRBJ2-7 and V is TRBV18; the D is unclear. The CDR3 totals 13 residues. Trimming took 2 bases from V and 6 from J, leaving 11 bases between them. Germline V lookup: CDR1 KGHSH, CDR2 LQKENI. CDR3 region: CASSPNFESEQYF. CDR3 DNA: TGTGCCAGCTCACCAAATTTTGAGAGCGAGCAGTACTTC. The full variable domain, with the rest looked up from reference TRBV18 and TRBJ2-7, is NAGVMQNPRHLVRRRGQEARLRCSPMKGHSHVYWYRQLPEEGLKFMVYLQKENIIDESGMPKERFSAEFPKEGPSILRIQQVVRGDSAAYFCASSPNFESEQYFGPGTRLTVT.

In its sample, this clonotype was seen many times. The chain recombines TRBV11-2 with TRBJ2-7; D ambiguous. In germline, CDR1 is SGHAT, CDR2 FQNNGV. The CDR3 spans 15 residues. The V and J ends lost 0 bases and 4 bases respectively, with 13 bases between them. The CDR3 nucleotides read TGTGCCAGCAGCTTAGATGTGGCAGTAAGGTACGAGCAGTACTTC. It yields the protein CASSLDVAVRYEQYF.

In its sample, this clonotype was seen many times. This rearrangement joins TRBV3-1 to TRBJ2-7; D remains unclear. The CDR3 has 15 residues. Trimming cost V 1 base and J 2 bases, with 12 bases left between them. Germline V gives CDR1 LGHDT, CDR2 YNNKEL (reference sequence). Here the CDR3 DNA reads TGTGCCAGCAGCCAAGGAGTGGGAATGGCCTACGAGCAGTACTTC. Amino acids: CASSQGVGMAYEQYF.

The rearrangement links TRBV2 to TRBJ2-3, with D unclear. The CDR3 loop spans 13 amino acids. Germline lookup yields CDR1 SNHLY and CDR2 FYNNEI. V gave up 5 bases and J gave up 3 bases, with 9 bases separating them. Here the CDR3 reads CASSYGPTDTQYF. CDR3 in DNA: TGTGCCAGCAGTTATGGCCCTACAGATACGCAGTATTTT.

A few counts support this clonotype. This rearrangement joins TRBV30 to TRBJ2-7, with a tentative D call TRBD2 (6 bases). The V end lost 2 bases, the J end lost 5 bases, and 13 bases lay between the germline ends. The CDR3 loop spans 13 amino acids. In germline, CDR1 is GTSNPN, CDR2 SVGIG (reference sequence). This CDR3 is CAWSPGASHEQYF. CDR3 nucleotide sequence: TGTGCCTGGAGTCCGGGAGCGAGCCACGAGCAGTACTTC.

This clonotype was picked up many times. This chain joins TRBV6-6 and TRBJ2-7; D remains unclear. CDR3 length: 14 amino acids. V was clipped by 5 bases and J by 3 bases, with 14 bases between them. CDR1 and CDR2 from the germline V gene are MNHNY and SVGAGI (reference sequence). CDR3 DNA sequence: TGTGCCAGCAGTGCCGCGGACCGGTTCTACGAGCAGTACTTC. Residues: CASSAADRFYEQYF.

This clonotype was seen repeatedly, ten times or more. The gene calls are TRBV3-1 and TRBJ2-2, with 8 bases identical to TRBD2. V lost 4 bases, J lost 4 bases, and 8 bases stayed unmatched. The CDR3 extends over 16 amino acids. Germline CDR1 and CDR2: LGHDT and YNNKEL (reference sequence). The CDR3 protein is CASSPVGAGVTGELFF. The CDR3 DNA follows: TGTGCCAGCAGCCCCGTAGGAGCGGGAGTCACCGGGGAGCTGTTTTTT.

This clonotype was counted at least ten times. This chain connects TRBV25-1 to TRBJ2-5, with D hard to call. The CDR3 spans 12 residues. Per germline, CDR1 MGHDK and CDR2 SYGVNS. Trimming pared 4 bases from V and 0 bases from J, leaving 3 bases between. Written as DNA, the CDR3 is TGTGCCAGCAGTGCGTACCAAGAGACCCAGTACTTC. It encodes CASSAYQETQYF.

In this sample, this clonotype turned up many times. The genes are TRBV7-9 and TRBJ1-1; tentatively, D is TRBD1 (5 bases). Trimming took 3 bases from V and 4 from J, leaving 15 bases between them. The CDR3 runs to 15 residues. Looked up from germline, CDR1 is SEHNR and CDR2 is FQNEAQ (reference sequence). The CDR3 DNA is TGTGCCAGCAGCTTCCAGGGAGGGTTGGGCACTGAAGCTTTCTTT. Its translation is CASSFQGGLGTEAFF.

This clonotype was seen at least ten times. The chain links TRBV20-1 to TRBJ1-6; 9 bases align to TRBD1. The CDR3 sequence is 13 residues long. V was clipped by 6 bases and J by 5 bases; unmatched bases: 2. CDR1 DFQATT and CDR2 SNEGSKA come from the germline V gene (reference sequence). The CDR3 region has the DNA TGCAGTGCCAGACAGGGGGATAATTCACCCCTCCACTTT. Translated: CSARQGDNSPLHF.

This clonotype was observed many times. CDR3 coding DNA: TGTGCCAGCAACAGCGGACAGGGAGGGGTTTCACCCCTCCACTTT. It is translated as CASNSGQGGVSPLHF. The V gene is TRBV28, the J gene TRBJ1-6; 8 nucleotides agree with TRBD1. The CDR3 totals 15 residues. With V trimmed by 7 bases and J by 9 bases, 11 bases remained unmatched. The V gene's germline CDR1 is MDHEN and CDR2 SYDVKM.

This clonotype was recorded at least ten times. The V call is TRBV11-2, the J call TRBJ2-2; D is possibly TRBD2 (5 bases). Per germline, CDR1 SGHAT and CDR2 FQNNGV. V lost 2 bases and J lost 2, with 12 bases in between. CDR3 size: 16 residues. In nucleotides, the CDR3 is TGTGCCAGCAGCTTAACGCGCGGGCCAAACACCGGGGAGCTGTTTTTT. Translated: CASSLTRGPNTGELFF.

This clonotype was recorded many times. The genes are TRBV4-1 and TRBJ1-1; D gene unclear. The CDR3 extends over 14 amino acids. Germline V gene sequence: CDR1 MGHRA, CDR2 YSYEKL. Deletions cut 0 bases from V and 0 bases from J, with 5 bases between. The CDR3 nucleotides read TGCGCCAGCAGCCAAGATCCGGTGAACACTGAAGCTTTCTTT. It specifies CASSQDPVNTEAFF.

This clonotype was detected ten times or more. This rearrangement joins TRBV29-1 to TRBJ2-1; 9 bases match TRBD2. Germline V gene sequence: CDR1 SQVTM, CDR2 ANQGSEA. V lost 8 bases and J lost 8; bases outside the gene matches: 13. The CDR3 has 14 residues. The CDR3 DNA is TGCAGCTTCTTAGCGGGAGCGGGCTTCCATGAGCAGTTCTTC. It is translated as CSFLAGAGFHEQFF.

This clonotype occurred many times. The J gene is TRBJ2-6, the V gene TRBV20-1, with 8 bases aligning to TRBD1. V gave up 0 bases and J gave up 0 bases; unmatched junction bases: 4. Looked up from germline, CDR1 is DFQATT and CDR2 is SNEGSKA (reference sequence). The CDR3 has 17 residues. CDR3 region: CSARDRTGRSGANVLTF. The CDR3, as DNA: TGCAGTGCTAGAGATCGGACAGGGCGCTCTGGGGCCAACGTCCTGACTTTC.

This clonotype was counted at least ten times. V gene TRBV10-3 combines with J gene TRBJ2-5; 7 bases are shared with TRBD2. From germline, CDR1 is ENHRY and CDR2 SYGVKD. This CDR3 has 16 residues. J gave up 5 bases and V 7 bases, and 16 bases lay outside the gene matches. CDR3 DNA sequence: TGTGCCATCAAGCCCAAGGCTAGCGGCCTAGGGGAGACCCAGTACTTC. Translation gives CAIKPKASGLGETQYF.

This clonotype has a count of ten or more. The chain has TRBV5-1 and TRBJ2-3; 11 bases line up with TRBD2. The CDR3 length is 17 residues. The trim removed 0 bases at V and 3 bases at J, leaving 6 bases unmatched. The germline V gene has CDR1 SGHRS and CDR2 YFSETQ. The CDR3 loop is CASSLETSGSGTDTQYF. DNA of the CDR3: TGCGCCAGCAGCTTGGAAACTAGCGGGAGCGGGACAGATACGCAGTATTTT. Complete variable domain (other parts from reference TRBV5-1 and TRBJ2-3): KAGVTQTPRYLIKTRGQQVTLSCSPISGHRSVSWYQQTPGQGLQFLFEYFSETQRNKGNFPGRFSGRQFSNSRSEMNVSTLELGDSALYLCASSLETSGSGTDTQYFGPGTRLTVL.

The V call is TRBV5-1, the J call TRBJ2-3; 7 positions match TRBD2. V shed 6 bases and J 2 bases; nucleotides not matched to a gene: 9. Germline V gives CDR1 SGHRS, CDR2 YFSETQ. The CDR3 contains 15 residues. CDR3 residues: CASTYMAGVTDTQYF. For the CDR3, the DNA is TGCGCCAGCACGTATATGGCGGGAGTCACAGATACGCAGTATTTT.

The chain couples TRBV9 to TRBJ2-1, with D maybe TRBD1 (6 bases). The CDR3 spans 16 residues. The ends were cut back, 4 bases at V and 0 bases at J, with 14 bases in the middle. Germline CDR1 and CDR2: SGDLS and YYNGEE. The CDR3 spells CASSPRGQTSYNEQFF. The CDR3 DNA reads as TGTGCCAGCAGCCCTCGGGGACAAACCTCCTACAATGAGCAGTTCTTC.

This clonotype appeared once. The chain recombines TRBV11-2 with TRBJ2-3; D ambiguous. The CDR3 has 14 amino acids. V was pared by 3 bases and J by 2 bases, with 9 bases between. Germline assignment: CDR1 SGHAT and CDR2 FQNNGV. The CDR3 DNA reads as TGTGCCAGCAGCTTGGAGAGGACCACAGATACGCAGTATTTT. This translates into CASSLERTTDTQYF.

This clonotype was detected ten times or more. The chain uses TRBV7-6 and TRBJ2-3, with D unresolved. The length of the CDR3 is 15 residues. Germline V CDR1 and CDR2: SGHVS, FNYEAQ. Trimming left V 0 bases short and J 5 bases short, with 12 bases between. The CDR3 DNA reads as TGTGCCAGCAGCTTAGCTGATGGCGTAAGAGATACGCAGTATTTT. It translates to CASSLADGVRDTQYF.